A selection of T cell receptor beta chains follows, all from one sample in a study of CD8+ T cells in alopecia areata. Clones were sequenced by immunoSEQ multiplex PCR, and TCRdb holds only the in-frame ones, with some missing. The repertoire holds about 180,000 clones, with just over 65% as singletons. This material consisted of CD8+ T cells sorted from blood, taken at week 0. These receptors were obtained from a human donor with alopecia areata. Each CDR3 is given with its conserved first and last residue. D genes are given only for firm matches. The size field is filled for only some rows; it gives once, few, many or a size class.

J | D | size | V | CDR3 | DNA
TRBJ2-5 | NA | NA | TRBV29-1 | CSVVGGETQYF | TGCAGCGTTGTAGGGGGAGAGACCCAGTACTTC
TRBJ1-6 | NA | few | TRBV30 | CAWSFGQQNSPLHF | TGTGCCTGGAGTTTTGGACAGCAAAATTCACCCCTCCACTTT
TRBJ1-2 | NA | few | TRBV5-6 | CASSLTTTPYGYGYTF | TGTGCCAGCAGCTTGACTACGACCCCGTACGGCTATGGCTACACCTTC
TRBJ2-7 | NA | NA | TRBV12-5 | CASGLLTPLDTSTSYEQYF | TGTGCTAGTGGTTTGCTAACGCCCCTAGACACCTCGACCTCCTACGAGCAGTACTTC
TRBJ1-1 | NA | NA | TRBV4-1 | CASSPQLNTGRTEAFF | TGCGCCAGCAGCCCTCAGCTAAATACAGGGAGGACTGAAGCTTTCTTT
TRBJ1-2 | NA | NA | TRBV30 | CAWSSRGYGYTF | TGTGCCTGGAGTTCGCGAGGTTATGGCTACACCTTC
TRBJ1-2 | NA | few | TRBV29-1 | CSVEAADSPGRGYTF | TGCAGCGTTGAAGCGGCCGACAGTCCCGGAAGGGGCTACACCTTC
TRBJ2-5 | TRBD2 | NA | TRBV7-6 | CASSLGLAEETQYF | TGTGCCAGCAGCCTGGGACTAGCTGAGGAGACCCAGTACTTC
TRBJ1-2 | NA | NA | TRBV5-6 | CASSFGRRSNYGYTF | TGTGCCAGCAGCTTCGGCAGGCGATCTAACTATGGCTACACCTTC
TRBJ1-1 | NA | NA | TRBV6-5 | CASSRGRGRNEAFF | TGTGCCAGCAGTCGGGGCAGGGGAAGGAATGAAGCTTTCTTT
TRBJ1-1 | NA | few | TRBV19 | CASSIAAEAFF | TGTGCCAGTAGTATAGCAGCTGAAGCTTTCTTT
TRBJ1-5 | NA | few | TRBV6-1 | CASSEREGRLPEYQPQHF | TGTGCCAGCAGTGAAAGGGAGGGCAGGCTTCCGGAGTATCAGCCCCAGCATTTT
TRBJ2-1 | TRBD1 | NA | TRBV5-1 | CASSWTGNNEQFF | TGCGCCAGCAGCTGGACAGGGAACAATGAGCAGTTCTTC
TRBJ2-7 | NA | NA | TRBV5-1 | CASSQDSGYEQYF | TGCGCCAGCAGCCAGGACAGCGGATACGAGCAGTACTTC
TRBJ2-1 | TRBD2 | NA | TRBV7-6 | CASSLAAAGGTDEQFF | TGTGCCAGCAGCTTAGCTGCGGCGGGGGGGACGGATGAGCAGTTCTTC
TRBJ2-6 | NA | NA | TRBV5-1 | CASSFSSSGANVLTF | TGCGCCAGCAGCTTTAGCAGCTCTGGGGCCAACGTCCTGACTTTC
TRBJ2-7 | NA | once | TRBV30 | CAWRVYETPYEQYF | TGTGCCTGGAGGGTATATGAGACACCTTACGAGCAGTACTTC
TRBJ2-2 | TRBD2 | NA | TRBV4-1 | CASSQTSGETYTGELFF | TGCGCCAGCAGCCAGACTAGCGGGGAGACCTACACCGGGGAGCTGTTTTTT
TRBJ2-2 | NA | NA | TRBV2 | CASSDVWSTGELFF | TGTGCCAGCAGTGACGTATGGAGCACCGGGGAGCTGTTTTTT
TRBJ1-1 | NA | NA | TRBV4-1 | CASSQVPGKNTEAFF | TGCGCCAGCAGCCAAGTCCCAGGAAAGAACACTGAAGCTTTCTTT
TRBJ2-5 | NA | NA | TRBV20-1 | CSAPTKETQYF | TGCAGTGCCCCCACAAAAGAGACCCAGTACTTC
TRBJ2-5 | NA | few | TRBV6-5 | CASSRDQETQYF | TGTGCCAGCAGCCGAGACCAAGAGACCCAGTACTTC
TRBJ2-4 | NA | NA | TRBV7-9 | CASSPDSLAKNIQYF | TGTGCCAGCAGTCCAGACAGCCTAGCCAAAAACATTCAGTACTTC
TRBJ1-4 | NA | NA | TRBV19 | CASSDTGLNEKLFF | TGTGCCAGTAGTGATACAGGGCTGAATGAAAAACTGTTTTTT
TRBJ2-5 | NA | NA | TRBV4-1 | CASSQGPWTAAYNQGFETQYF | TGCGCCAGCAGCCAAGGGCCTTGGACAGCTGCATACAACCAGGGGTTCGAGACCCAGTACTTC
TRBJ2-7 | NA | NA | TRBV5-1 | CASSLEDGYYEQYF | TGCGCCAGCAGCTTGGAGGACGGATACTACGAGCAGTACTTC
TRBJ1-2 | NA | NA | TRBV7-9 | CASSFGTGDYGYTF | TGTGCCAGCAGCTTCGGAACAGGAGACTATGGCTACACCTTC
TRBJ1-2 | NA | NA | TRBV5-1 | CASRLEPPYGYTF | TGCGCCAGCAGGCTAGAGCCCCCCTATGGCTACACCTTC
TRBJ2-3 | NA | NA | TRBV10-3 | CAISERGATQYF | TGTGCCATCAGTGAGAGGGGGGCAACGCAGTATTTT
TRBJ1-1 | NA | NA | TRBV27 | CASTPGRRGNTEAFF | TGTGCCAGCACCCCGGGACGGCGAGGGAACACTGAAGCTTTCTTT
TRBJ1-5 | NA | once | TRBV7-8 | CAAGEGGNQPQHF | TGTGCCGCCGGAGAGGGGGGCAATCAGCCCCAGCATTTT
TRBJ1-6 | NA | NA | TRBV2 | CASIEWAENNSPLHF | TGTGCCAGCATTGAGTGGGCGGAAAATAATTCACCCCTCCACTTT
TRBJ2-3 | NA | NA | TRBV30 | CAWGRGQNFYTDTQYF | TGTGCCTGGGGGCGCGGACAGAACTTTTACACAGATACGCAGTATTTT
TRBJ1-1 | NA | NA | TRBV9 | CASSVHGTGPEAFF | TGTGCCAGCAGCGTACACGGGACGGGCCCTGAAGCTTTCTTT
TRBJ1-5 | NA | few | TRBV27 | CASSLRNGGRNQPQHF | TGTGCCAGCAGTTTAAGGAATGGGGGTCGTAATCAGCCCCAGCATTTT
TRBJ1-1 | NA | NA | TRBV5-6 | CASSWTVSDEAFF | TGTGCCAGCAGCTGGACAGTGAGCGACGAAGCTTTCTTT
TRBJ2-7 | NA | NA | TRBV30 | CAWSTDFNEQYF | TGTGCCTGGTCGACAGATTTCAACGAGCAGTACTTC
TRBJ2-3 | TRBD2 | NA | TRBV7-2 | CASSLETSGGLVDTQYF | TGTGCCAGCAGCTTAGAAACTAGCGGGGGGCTGGTGGATACGCAGTATTTT
TRBJ1-2 | TRBD1 | once | TRBV7-9 | CASSSLRGDYGYTF | TGTGCCAGCAGCTCCCTCAGGGGGGACTATGGCTACACCTTC
TRBJ2-3 | TRBD2 | NA | TRBV7-8 | CASRLAGGTDTQYF | TGTGCCAGCAGGTTGGCGGGGGGCACAGATACGCAGTATTTT
TRBJ2-3 | TRBD1 | NA | TRBV15 | CATSRTGSTDTQYF | TGTGCCACCAGCAGGACAGGGAGCACAGATACGCAGTATTTT
TRBJ2-5 | NA | NA | TRBV11-3 | CASSPEGREDRYYPKETQYF | TGTGCCAGCAGCCCAGAGGGACGGGAAGACCGATATTATCCGAAGGAGACCCAGTACTTC
TRBJ2-5 | TRBD1 | NA | TRBV5-1 | CASSLGQGHGETQYF | TGCGCCAGCAGCCTCGGACAGGGCCACGGAGAGACCCAGTACTTC
TRBJ1-1 | TRBD1 | once | TRBV5-1 | CASSLPGGGTEAFF | TGCGCCAGCAGCCTCCCAGGGGGTGGGACTGAAGCTTTCTTT
TRBJ2-7 | TRBD2 | NA | TRBV30 | CAWSEGRGAYEQYF | TGTGCCTGGAGCGAAGGGCGGGGGGCCTACGAGCAGTACTTC
TRBJ1-2 | NA | NA | TRBV29-1 | CSVDPAGRNYGYTF | TGCAGCGTTGACCCCGCGGGACGGAACTATGGCTACACCTTC
TRBJ2-2 | TRBD2 | NA | TRBV19 | CASSITAGAPTGELFF | TGTGCCAGTAGTATTACAGCGGGGGCTCCCACCGGGGAGCTGTTTTTT
TRBJ2-7 | NA | NA | TRBV5-6 | CASSAGGGRITF | TGTGCCAGCAGCGCGGGTGGGGGACGGATTACGTTC
TRBJ2-1 | TRBD2 | NA | TRBV2 | CASTEAGGSYNEQFF | TGTGCCAGCACTGAAGCGGGGGGATCCTACAATGAGCAGTTCTTC
TRBJ2-2 | NA | NA | TRBV7-2 | CASSTPVIPGELFF | TGTGCCAGCAGCACCCCAGTGATTCCCGGGGAGCTGTTTTTT
TRBJ1-5 | NA | once | TRBV6-5 | CASSYSPSHQPQHF | TGTGCCAGCAGTTACTCACCCAGCCATCAGCCCCAGCATTTT